This T cell receptor beta chain stems from a study of blood T cell repertoires in COVID-19. Using immunoSEQ multiplex PCR, the repertoire was profiled, and TCRdb retains in-frame clones only, with some absent. The sample records 140,000 to 150,000 clones, over 75% being singletons. The CDR3 covers 13 residues. Germline V gene lookup returns CDR1 SGHRS and CDR2 YFSETQ. V lost 3 bases and J lost 8; bases outside the gene matches: 5. This clone showed up just a few times. The rearrangement uses TRBV5-1 and TRBJ1-5; TRBD1 matches at 7 bases. This clonotype was sampled from a woman in her sixties or seventies with COVID-19, enrolled during active disease. The specimen sequenced was peripheral blood. This chain's CDR3 is CASSSTGEKPQHF. CDR3 coding DNA: TGCGCCAGCAGCTCCACAGGGGAGAAGCCCCAGCATTTT. Together with reference TRBV5-1 and TRBJ1-5, the CDR3 gives the full variable domain: KAGVTQTPRYLIKTRGQQVTLSCSPISGHRSVSWYQQTPGQGLQFLFEYFSETQRNKGNFPGRFSGRQFSNSRSEMNVSTLELGDSALYLCASSSTGEKPQHFGDGTRLSIL.